The 10 T cell receptor beta chains presented below share a single source sample, sequenced in a study of cytomegalovirus exposure and HLA in healthy donors listed by TCRdb under 2017. Library preparation was by the immunoSEQ multiplex PCR assay. The multiplex PCR relied on a mix of 60 forward primers for TCR Vbeta segments and 13 reverse primers for TCR Jbeta segments. TCRdb re-hosts the immuneACCESS table, in-frame sequences only. Its copies lack some clones; in the studies checked, an unresolved V gene accounts for under half of them, and the cause for the rest is not known. The sample table records 100,000 to 120,000 clones; more than 65% of these occur just once. Roughly an eighth of the sample is in the top ten clones. The sequenced material came from PBMCs. The source of these receptors is a man aged 30 to 39 in good health and CMV-seropositive.

The chain employs TRBV7-9 and TRBJ2-3, with 9 bases lining up with TRBD2. V trimming: 5 bases; J trimming: 5 bases; junction bases outside the gene matches: 5. The CDR3 consists of 14 residues. Germline CDR1 reads SEHNR; CDR2 reads FQNEAQ (reference sequence). In nucleotides, the CDR3 is TGTGCCAGCAGCCCCGGACTAGCGTTAGATACGCAGTATTTT. Translated, it gives CASSPGLALDTQYF.

The chain links TRBV5-6 to TRBJ2-5; no reliable D call. Trimming removed 4 bases at V and 5 bases at J, with 12 bases between. This CDR3 is 13 amino acids long. From germline, CDR1 is SGHDT and CDR2 YYEEEE. DNA of the CDR3: TGTGCCAGCAGCCTGGGCCCCACTGAGACCCAGTACTTC. It is translated as CASSLGPTETQYF.

This rearrangement joins TRBV4-3 to TRBJ2-7; D remains ambiguous. V shed 0 bases and J shed 1 base, with 10 bases lying between them. Germline CDR1 and CDR2: LGHNA and YSLEER. The CDR3 length is 15 residues. The chain's CDR3 is CASSQDNPGSYEQYF. CDR3 DNA: TGCGCCAGCAGCCAAGATAATCCAGGATCCTACGAGCAGTACTTC.

This sequence joins TRBV6-1 and TRBJ2-3; D is undetermined. Germline CDR1 and CDR2: MNHNS and SASEGT. The CDR3 is 14 residues long. V was shortened by 4 bases and J by 2 bases, with 10 bases between the two germline ends. The CDR3 region has the DNA TGTGCCAGCAGTGGGTCAGGCCTCACAGATACGCAGTATTTT. Encoded protein: CASSGSGLTDTQYF.

J is TRBJ1-4 and V is TRBV6-5; 9 bases line up with TRBD1. CDR3 size: 15 residues. V lost 2 bases and J lost 8; bases outside the gene matches: 6. The germline V gene encodes CDR1 MNHEY and CDR2 SVGAGI. The CDR3 sequence is CASSYPQGAGEKLFF. CDR3 nucleotides: TGTGCCAGCAGTTACCCACAGGGGGCCGGAGAAAAACTGTTTTTT.

The chain combines TRBV27 with TRBJ2-5; 9 bases map to TRBD1. TRBJ2-7 matches the DNA end more closely, so the J call is doubtful. This CDR3 spans 14 amino acids. CDR1 and CDR2 (germline): MNHEY, SMNVEV (reference sequence). CDR3 region: CASSLGTGNYEQYF. The CDR3 DNA reads TGTGCCAGCAGTCTCGGGACAGGGAACTACGAGCAGTACTTC.

V usage is TRBV4-3 and J usage is TRBJ2-1, with 10 bases fitting TRBD1. CDR3 length equals 16 residues. The V and J ends lost 1 base and 2 bases, in that order; junction bases with no gene match: 2. Germline V gene lookup returns CDR1 LGHNA and CDR2 YSLEER. This CDR3 reads CASSQVGTGAYNEQFF. CDR3 DNA sequence: TGCGCCAGCAGCCAAGTTGGGACAGGGGCCTACAATGAGCAGTTCTTC.

This clone was counted a single time. This chain links TRBV5-1 with TRBJ2-7, with D maybe TRBD1 (5 bases). Trimming removed 7 bases from V and 0 bases from J, with 17 bases in between. The CDR3 covers 15 residues. Germline CDR1 is SGHRS and CDR2 is YFSETQ. The CDR3 DNA reads as TGCGCCAGCGCCAAAGGGGAAGCAGACTCCTACGAGCAGTACTTC. Translation: CASAKGEADSYEQYF.

The chain recombines TRBV6-6 with TRBJ1-2; the D gene is possibly TRBD1 (5 bases). V gave up 5 bases and J gave up 5 bases, with 12 bases separating them. The germline V gene has CDR1 MNHNY and CDR2 SVGAGI (reference sequence). The length of the CDR3 is 13 residues. In nucleotides, the CDR3 is TGTGCCAGCAGTGCCTCGGGGGGGTATGGCTACACCTTC. It is translated as CASSASGGYGYTF.

The rearrangement joins TRBV9 to TRBJ2-5; tentative D call: TRBD2 (5 bases). Per the germline V gene, CDR1 is SGDLS and CDR2 is YYNGEE. The V end lost 0 bases, the J end lost 5 bases, and 8 bases lay between the germline ends. The CDR3 consists of 13 residues. CDR3 in amino acids: CASSVEGVETQYF. The CDR3 bases are TGTGCCAGCAGCGTAGAGGGAGTGGAGACCCAGTACTTC.